The clone carrying this TCR beta chain was detected only once. No antigen is known for it. The CDR3 spans 16 residues. With V trimmed by 6 bases and J by 5 bases, 12 bases remained unmatched. CDR1 SNHLY and CDR2 FYNNEI come from the germline V gene. With 60 Vbeta and 13 Jbeta primers, the PCR was carried out. Measured with immunoSEQ multiplex PCR; TCRdb has only the in-frame clones, and not every one. The sample has 100,000 to 150,000 clones, 80% to 90% seen once; the top ten hold approximately 6%. The data are from a study of cytomegalovirus exposure and HLA in healthy donors. As for the study in general: Early released data had about 85 million unique TCRs, all coming from HLA-typed donors. General study points: Earlier analysis yielded a pattern in which most TCR beta V segments were productive about 90% or about 30% of the time.

Sequencing was carried out using PBMCs. The chain is built from TRBV2 and TRBJ2-5; TRBD2 aligns across 10 bases. The sequence derives from a middle-aged woman in good health and CMV-seropositive. As DNA, the CDR3 is TGTGCCAGCAGCCTCAAGCGGGGGGGCCGTCGGGAGACCCAGTACTTC. Amino acid sequence: CASSLKRGGRRETQYF.